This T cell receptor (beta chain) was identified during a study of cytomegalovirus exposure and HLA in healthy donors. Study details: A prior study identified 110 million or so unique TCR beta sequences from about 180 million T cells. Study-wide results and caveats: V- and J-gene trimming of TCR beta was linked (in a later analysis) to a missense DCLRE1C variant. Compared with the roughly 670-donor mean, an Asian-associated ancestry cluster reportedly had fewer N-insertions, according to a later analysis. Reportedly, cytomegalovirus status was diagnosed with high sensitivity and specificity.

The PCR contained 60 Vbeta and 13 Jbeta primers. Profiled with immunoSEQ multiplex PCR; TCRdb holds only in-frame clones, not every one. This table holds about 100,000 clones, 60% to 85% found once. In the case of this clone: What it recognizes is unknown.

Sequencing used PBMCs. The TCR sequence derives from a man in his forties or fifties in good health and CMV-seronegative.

The DNA for the CDR3 is TGTGCCAGCAGCTTGTGGGGCGCCGTGAACATTCAGTACTTC. Translating it yields CASSLWGAVNIQYF. The chain couples TRBV5-6 to TRBJ2-4, with D tentatively TRBD1 (5 bases). Trimming took 1 base from V and 7 from J, leaving 12 bases between them. Germline V CDR1 and CDR2: SGHDT, YYEEEE. The CDR3 spans 14 residues.